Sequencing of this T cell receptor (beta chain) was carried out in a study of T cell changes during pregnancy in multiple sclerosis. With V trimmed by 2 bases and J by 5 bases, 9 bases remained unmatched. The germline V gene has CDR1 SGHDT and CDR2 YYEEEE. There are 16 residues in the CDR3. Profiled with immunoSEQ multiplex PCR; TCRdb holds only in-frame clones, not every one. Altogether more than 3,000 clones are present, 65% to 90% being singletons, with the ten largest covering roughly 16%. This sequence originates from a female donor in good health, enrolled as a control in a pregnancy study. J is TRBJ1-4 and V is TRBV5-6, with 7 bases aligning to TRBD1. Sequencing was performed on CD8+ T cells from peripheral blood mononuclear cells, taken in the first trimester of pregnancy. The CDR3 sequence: CASSFDRAMDNEKLFF. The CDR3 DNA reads TGTGCCAGCAGCTTCGACAGGGCAATGGACAATGAAAAACTGTTTTTT.